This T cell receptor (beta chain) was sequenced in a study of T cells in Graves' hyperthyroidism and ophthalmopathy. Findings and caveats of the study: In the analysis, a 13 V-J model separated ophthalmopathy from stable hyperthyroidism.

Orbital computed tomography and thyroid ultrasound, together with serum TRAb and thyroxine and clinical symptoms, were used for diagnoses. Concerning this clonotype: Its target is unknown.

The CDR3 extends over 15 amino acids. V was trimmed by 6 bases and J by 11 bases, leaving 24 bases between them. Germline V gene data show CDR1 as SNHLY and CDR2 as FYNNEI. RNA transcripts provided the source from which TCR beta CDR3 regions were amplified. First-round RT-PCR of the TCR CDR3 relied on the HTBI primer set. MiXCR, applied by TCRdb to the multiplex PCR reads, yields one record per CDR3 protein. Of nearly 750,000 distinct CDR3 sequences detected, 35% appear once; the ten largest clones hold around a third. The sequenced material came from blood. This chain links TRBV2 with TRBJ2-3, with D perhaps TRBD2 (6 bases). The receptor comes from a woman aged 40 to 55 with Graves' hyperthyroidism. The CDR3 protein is CASRTSSGVYNEQYF. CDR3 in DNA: TGTGCCAGCAGGACCAGTAGCGGAGTCTACAATGAGCAGTATTTT.